This T cell receptor beta chain was recorded in a study of shared clonotypes between healthy human individuals. Clones were sequenced by immunoSEQ multiplex PCR, and TCRdb holds only the in-frame ones, with some missing. The data contain about 2 million clones, 95% of them singletons. The CDR3 is made up of 15 amino acids. CDR1 KGHSH and CDR2 LQKENI come from the germline V gene. V gave up 3 bases and J gave up 5 bases, with 16 bases separating them. The sequencing input was naive CD4+ T cells sorted from blood. Subset denoted: CD45RA+ positively selected. The chain employs TRBV18 and TRBJ1-1, with a tentative D call TRBD1 (5 bases). This TCR came from a young man in good health. The CDR3 spells CASSPPDTPWTEAFF. The CDR3 coding sequence is TGTGCCAGCTCACCCCCGGACACCCCCTGGACTGAAGCTTTCTTT.